These T cell receptor beta chains were read from a single sample in a study of shared clonotypes between healthy human individuals. Clones were sequenced by immunoSEQ multiplex PCR, and TCRdb holds only the in-frame ones, with some missing. The table lists hundreds of thousands of clones, over 90% of them singletons. The sequencing input was naive CD8+ T cells sorted from blood. These TCRs come from a man aged 25-40 years in good health. CDR3s include the opening cysteine and the closing phenylalanine or tryptophan. D genes are given only for firm matches.

cdr3_nt	cdr3_aa	v_call	j_call	d_call
TGTGCCACCAGCAGAGGAAGGGGTAGCATGAACACTGAAGCTTTCTTT	CATSRGRGSMNTEAFF	TRBV15	TRBJ1-1	-
TGTGCCAGTAGTATAGAAGGCATGAACACCGGGGAGCTGTTTTTT	CASSIEGMNTGELFF	TRBV19	TRBJ2-2	-
TGTGCCAGCAGTTACAGGGCGGCGGGAACTTACTACGAGCAGTACTTC	CASSYRAAGTYYEQYF	TRBV2	TRBJ2-7	-
TGCGCCAGCAGCGGGAGATGGTCCTACAATGAGCAGTTCTTC	CASSGRWSYNEQFF	TRBV10-2	TRBJ2-1	-
TGCAGCTGGGTGGGGGACACCGGGGAGCTGTTTTTT	CSWVGDTGELFF	TRBV29-1	TRBJ2-2	-
TGTGCCAGCAGCTCCTTGGGCGGTGAGCAGTTCTTC	CASSSLGGEQFF	TRBV11-2	TRBJ2-1	-
TGTGCCATCGGGGGGCGGGAGTCGGGCGAGCAGTACTTC	CAIGGRESGEQYF	TRBV10-3	TRBJ2-7	-
TGCGCCAGCAGCGGCCGGACAGGGGACCTCTCCTACGAGCAGTACTTC	CASSGRTGDLSYEQYF	TRBV5-1	TRBJ2-7	TRBD1
TGTGCCAGCAGCGCCGGGACTAGCCGTATTAAGAGCTCTGGGGCCAACGTCCTGACTTTC	CASSAGTSRIKSSGANVLTF	TRBV9	TRBJ2-6	TRBD2
TGTGCCAGCAGCTATGACAGGGGGCGAAACACCGGGGAGCTGTTTTTT	CASSYDRGRNTGELFF	TRBV28	TRBJ2-2	TRBD1
TGTGCCAGCAGCTTAGACCTAGTCGCCCACGAGCAGTACTTC	CASSLDLVAHEQYF	TRBV13	TRBJ2-7	-
TGTGCCAGCAGCTTGTTCGAGACCCAGTACTTC	CASSLFETQYF	TRBV5-6	TRBJ2-5	-
TGTGCCACCAGCAGAGCGGAAAGGGTCTATGGCTACACCTTC	CATSRAERVYGYTF	TRBV15	TRBJ1-2	-
TGTGCCAGCAGCCGGAGGGGCGGAACTGAAGCTTTCTTT	CASSRRGGTEAFF	TRBV2	TRBJ1-1	-
TGTGCCAGCAGCTTCGGACTAGCGGGAGACCTCTCCTACGAGCAGTACTTC	CASSFGLAGDLSYEQYF	TRBV14	TRBJ2-7	TRBD2
TGTGCCAGCAGCTTATTACAGGGCGACGAAAAACTGTTTTTT	CASSLLQGDEKLFF	TRBV7-2	TRBJ1-4	-